This T cell receptor (beta chain) was captured by sequencing in a study of blood T cells in healthy people across ages. Peripheral blood, around 10 milliliters per donor, was collected. It was with a sample-barcoded 5' primer and a J-beta primer mix that a second PCR of roughly 7 to 11 cycles was run. TCRdb used MiXCR to reprocess the 5' RACE reads, holding one entry per CDR3 protein. The table lists 650,000 to 700,000 distinct CDR3 sequences, about 30% of them singletons. Findings of the study overall: Observed TCR beta diversity per million T cells went down as age went up. This fall followed a roughly linear course with age. Donor CMV infection status was unknown, possibly confounding age-related changes in expanded clonotypes.

About this clonotype itself: Its specificity is not known. Given a much more abundant clone one base away, this may be a read error.

The CDR3 has 16 residues. CDR1 is MDHEN, CDR2 SYDVKM, per germline. V lost 5 bases and J lost 13; bases outside the gene matches: 19. The sequenced sample was blood. The receptor was isolated from a woman aged 80 or over in good health. The chain is built from TRBV28 and TRBJ2-1; 8 bases map to TRBD1. The CDR3 reads CASSVRGQGARETQFF. CDR3 bases: TGTGCCAGCAGTGTACGGGGGCAGGGGGCCCGGGAGACCCAGTTCTTC. The complete variable domain, with remaining parts taken from reference TRBV28 and TRBJ2-1, reads DVKVTQSSRYLVKRTGEKVFLECVQDMDHENMFWYRQDPGLGLRLIYFSYDVKMKEKGDIPEGYSVSREKKERFSLILESASTNQTSMYLCASSVRGQGARETQFFGPGTRLTVL.